The T cell receptor beta chain described here comes from a study of T cell responses to AZD1222 COVID-19 vaccine. Study information: Second doses at about 4 or about 12 weeks were pooled. Study-wide results and caveats: White British donors predominated, females outnumbered males, and clonal diversity was possibly underestimated. Seropositive AZD1222 recipients at baseline numbered only 5 to 7. Spike-specific TCR breadth and depth rose after two AZD1222 doses.

The CDR3 covers 15 residues. CDR1 SGHTA and CDR2 FQGNSA come from the germline V gene. With 5 bases removed from V and 0 bases from J, the gap between germline ends came to 14 bases. This clone has a handful of counts. Antigen unknown. The protocol was immunoSEQ multiplex PCR, while the TCRdb copy is restricted to in-frame clones and leaves out a portion. This sample has tens of thousands of clones, with around 83% found just once. The V gene is TRBV7-2, the J gene TRBJ2-7, with a possible D match to TRBD2 (6 bases). The receptor was derived from an adult in good health. This sample comprised peripheral blood, obtained on day 0 of AZD1222 vaccination. CDR3 in DNA: TGTGCCAGCAGCGTATCTAGCGCCAGCTCCTACGAGCAGTACTTC. Its protein product is CASSVSSASSYEQYF.